The 22 T cell receptor beta chains in this list originate from one sample, sequenced in a study of cytotoxic CD8 clonotypes in ibrutinib-treated CLL. Profiled with immunoSEQ multiplex PCR; TCRdb holds only in-frame clones, not every one. The sample has about 120,000 clones; approximately 58% are singletons. Sequenced here: PBMCs, sampled after 24 months of ibrutinib treatment. The receptor set was obtained from a human donor with chronic lymphocytic leukemia.

This clone was found a few times. This chain uses TRBV27 with TRBJ1-2; possibly TRBD1 for D (6 bases). The V and J ends lost 6 bases and 2 bases respectively, with 10 bases between them. The CDR3 contains 13 residues. Germline V gene sequence: CDR1 MNHEY, CDR2 SMNVEV (reference sequence). The DNA of the CDR3 is TGTGCCAGCAGGTTGGACAGAAACTATGGCTACACCTTC. Translating gives CASRLDRNYGYTF.

This clone occurred many times. V gene TRBV12-5 combines with J gene TRBJ1-2; no clear D gene. CDR1 is LGHNT, CDR2 FRNRAP, per germline. Trimming removed 7 bases from V and 2 bases from J, with 17 bases in between. CDR3 length: 15 residues. CDR3: CASASFVGENYGYTF. The DNA of the CDR3 is TGTGCTAGTGCCTCATTCGTTGGGGAGAACTATGGCTACACCTTC.

The chain has TRBV27 and TRBJ2-7, with D perhaps assigned TRBD1 or TRBD2 (6 bases each). The V end lost 6 bases, the J end lost 5 bases, and 14 bases lay between the germline ends. CDR1 MNHEY and CDR2 SMNVEV come from the germline V gene (reference sequence). The CDR3 covers 13 residues. The CDR3 loop is CASRPWGADEQYF. The CDR3 DNA reads as TGTGCCAGCAGACCTTGGGGGGCCGACGAGCAGTACTTC.

The chain joins TRBV30 to TRBJ2-3; 8 bases line up with TRBD1. The CDR3 extends over 13 amino acids. The junction had 4 bases not matched to a gene; V was cut back by 4 bases and J by 4 bases. Germline lookup yields CDR1 GTSNPN and CDR2 SVGIG (reference sequence). CDR3 protein: CAWTGGRADTQYF. The CDR3 DNA reads as TGTGCCTGGACAGGGGGCAGGGCAGATACGCAGTATTTT.

This clone occurred a few times. This rearrangement joins TRBV27 to TRBJ2-4; 10 nucleotides agree with TRBD2. The J segment lost 5 bases and the V segment lost 6 bases, leaving 7 bases of the junction unmatched. Germline CDR1 is MNHEY and CDR2 is SMNVEV (reference sequence). The CDR3 has 15 residues. The CDR3 DNA follows: TGTGCCAGCAGGGATAGCGGGGGGCCCGAAAACATTCAGTACTTC. This translates into CASRDSGGPENIQYF.

The CDR3 loop reads CASSADTRNEQFF. CDR3 nucleotides: TGTGCCAGCAGCGCGGACACGCGAAATGAGCAGTTCTTC. The V call is TRBV2, the J call TRBJ2-1; D might be TRBD1 (5 bases). Trimming stripped 6 bases from V and 7 bases from J, with 13 bases between. This CDR3 is 13 amino acids long. The germline V gene encodes CDR1 SNHLY and CDR2 FYNNEI.

This rearrangement joins TRBV6-1 to TRBJ2-1, with D possibly being TRBD2 (5 bases). This CDR3 has 11 amino acids. CDR1 is MNHNS, CDR2 SASEGT, per germline. The V gene lost 6 bases and the J gene lost 9 bases, with 9 bases spanning the gap. CDR3 in DNA: TGTGCCAGCAGCAACCGGGGTGAGCAGTTCTTC. Its protein is CASSNRGEQFF.

In DNA, the CDR3 is TGTGCCAGTAGTATCCGAGGAGGGGGAGGCCCAGACAATGAGCAGTTCTTC. It is translated as CASSIRGGGGPDNEQFF. The chain joins TRBV19 to TRBJ2-1; possibly TRBD1 or TRBD2 for D (6 bases each). The CDR3 consists of 17 residues. V gave up 3 bases and J gave up 5 bases, with 20 bases separating them. Germline CDR1 reads LNHDA; CDR2 reads SQIVND (reference sequence).

A few counts support this clone. This rearrangement joins TRBV6-1 to TRBJ1-2; maybe TRBD1 (6 bases). Germline assignment: CDR1 MNHNS and CDR2 SASEGT. CDR3 length: 14 amino acids. V shed 1 base and J shed 5 bases, with 11 bases lying between them. The CDR3 loop reads CASSEGRGEYGYTF. CDR3 in DNA: TGTGCCAGCAGTGAAGGCAGGGGAGAATATGGCTACACCTTC.

The rearrangement uses TRBV2 and TRBJ1-1; TRBD1 is a possible D gene (5 bases). Germline CDR1 reads SNHLY; CDR2 reads FYNNEI. The CDR3 has 14 residues. Trimming shortened V by 6 bases and J by 0 bases, and 11 bases separated the two germline ends. In nucleotides, the CDR3 is TGTGCCAGCAGCCTCCGGACATTGAACACTGAAGCTTTCTTT. Translation gives CASSLRTLNTEAFF.

This clone was picked up a small number of times. The chain is built from TRBV20-1 and TRBJ1-2, with D unclear. CDR1 DFQATT and CDR2 SNEGSKA come from the germline V gene (reference sequence). CDR3 size: 11 residues. The CDR3 DNA is TGCGCAACTCAGTCGGGGTATGGCTACACCTTC. As protein: CATQSGYGYTF.

This clone has a handful of counts. The V call is TRBV9, the J call TRBJ1-6; no definite D call. V was trimmed by 0 bases and J by 5 bases, leaving 12 bases between them. The CDR3 contains 16 residues. Germline CDR1 SGDLS, CDR2 YYNGEE. This CDR3 is CASSVDSMANNSPLHF. The DNA of the CDR3 is TGTGCCAGCAGCGTAGATTCTATGGCGAATAATTCACCCCTCCACTTT.

This rearrangement joins TRBV5-8 to TRBJ1-2; 8 bases are shared with TRBD1. V dropped 4 bases and J dropped 4; count of bases not matched to a gene: 6. The CDR3 consists of 14 residues. Germline loops: CDR1 SGHTS, CDR2 YDEGEE. CDR3 sequence (DNA): TGTGCCAGCAGCCCCCGACAGGGGAGCTATGGCTACACCTTC. Protein product: CASSPRQGSYGYTF.

This chain uses TRBV6-1 with TRBJ2-1, with 9 bases matching TRBD1. The CDR3 spans 15 residues. Germline CDR1 is MNHNS and CDR2 is SASEGT. V was clipped by 2 bases and J by 8 bases; unmatched bases: 7. The CDR3 loop is CASSETDRGVDEQFF. The CDR3 DNA sequence: TGTGCCAGCAGTGAAACAGACAGGGGGGTGGATGAGCAGTTCTTC.

The chain joins TRBV5-1 to TRBJ1-1, with 7 bases matching TRBD1. The V segment lost 0 bases and the J segment 4 bases; nucleotides outside the gene matches: 6. Per the germline V gene, CDR1 is SGHRS and CDR2 is YFSETQ. The CDR3 totals 15 residues. The CDR3 region has the DNA TGCGCCAGCAGCTTGGAAGGGGGCCGGGCCACTGAAGCTTTCTTT. Amino acids: CASSLEGGRATEAFF.

The chain combines TRBV28 with TRBJ1-6; 9 bases are shared with TRBD1. Germline V gene data show CDR1 as MDHEN and CDR2 as SYDVKM. With V trimmed by 6 bases and J by 6 bases, 6 bases remained unmatched. This CDR3 is built from 15 residues. The CDR3 region has the DNA TGTGCCAGCAGCCTAAGACAGGGGGGTAATTCACCCCTCCACTTT. As protein: CASSLRQGGNSPLHF.

The chain is built from TRBV5-4 and TRBJ2-5; perhaps TRBD1 as D (5 bases). The CDR3 spans 17 residues. Germline lookup yields CDR1 SGHNT and CDR2 YYREEE (reference sequence). Deletions cut 0 bases from V and 5 bases from J, with 20 bases between. CDR3 in DNA: TGTGCCAGCAGCTTGGCAGTCGGCAGGGCGTATGGGGAGACCCAGTACTTC. It codes for CASSLAVGRAYGETQYF.

This clone was counted only a few times. V gene TRBV5-6 combines with J gene TRBJ2-7, with 7 bases fitting TRBD1. The junction had 6 bases not matched to a gene; V was cut back by 7 bases and J by 2 bases. Germline-derived CDR1 and CDR2 are SGHDT and YYEEEE. This CDR3 has 13 amino acids. The CDR3 region has the DNA TGTGCCAGCGAACGGGACAGCACCTACGAGCAGTACTTC. Its protein is CASERDSTYEQYF.

The V and J genes are TRBV6-1 and TRBJ1-3; D uncertain. The CDR3 covers 13 residues. V was pared by 6 bases and J by 0 bases, with 6 bases between. The germline gives CDR1 MNHNS, CDR2 SASEGT. The chain's CDR3 is CASRRISGNTIYF. The CDR3 region has the DNA TGTGCCAGCAGGCGGATCTCTGGAAACACCATATATTTT.

This clone was observed many times. The identical CDR3 is also encoded by other nucleotide sequences in the sample. The chain joins TRBV5-1 to TRBJ1-4; the match to TRBD1 covers 7 bases. Germline CDR1 reads SGHRS; CDR2 reads YFSETQ. Trimming at V came to 5 bases and at J to 3 bases, leaving 1 base not matched to a gene. The CDR3 extends over 13 amino acids. The CDR3 coding sequence is TGCGCCAGCAGGGGGACAGCTAATGAAAAACTGTTTTTT. Its translation is CASRGTANEKLFF.

The J gene is TRBJ1-2, the V gene TRBV6-4, with a tentative D call TRBD1 (5 bases). The V and J ends lost 6 bases and 4 bases respectively, with 12 bases between them. Germline V gives CDR1 MRHNA, CDR2 SNTAGT. This CDR3 region has 13 residues. DNA of the CDR3: TGTGCCAGCAGAGCTTACGGGGGCTATGGCTACACCTTC. Protein: CASRAYGGYGYTF.

With respect to this clone: Germline is not matched at one junction end, which may reflect a read error. V gene TRBV5-6 combines with J gene TRBJ1-2, with 7 bases that match TRBD1. CDR3 length: 16 residues. CDR1 and CDR2 from the germline V gene are SGHDT and YYEEEE. CDR3 bases: TGTGCCAGCAGCTTGCTGCCAACGACAGGGAGCTATGGCTACGCCTTC. Amino acid sequence: CASSLLPTTGSYGYAF.